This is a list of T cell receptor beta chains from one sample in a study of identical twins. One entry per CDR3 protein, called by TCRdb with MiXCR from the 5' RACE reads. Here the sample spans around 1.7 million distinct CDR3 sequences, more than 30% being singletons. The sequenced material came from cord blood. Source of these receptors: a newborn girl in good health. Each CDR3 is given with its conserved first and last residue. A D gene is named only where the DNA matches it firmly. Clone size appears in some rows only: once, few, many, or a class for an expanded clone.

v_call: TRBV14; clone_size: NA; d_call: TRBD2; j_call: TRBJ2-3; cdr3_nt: TGTGCCAGCAGCCAAGATCAGAGGGAGGGCCTCGGAGATACGCAGTATTTT; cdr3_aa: CASSQDQREGLGDTQYF
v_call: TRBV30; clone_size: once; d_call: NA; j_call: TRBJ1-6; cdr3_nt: TGTGCCTGGACGTCAGGGACGGTTAATTCACCCCTCCACTTT; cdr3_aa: CAWTSGTVNSPLHF
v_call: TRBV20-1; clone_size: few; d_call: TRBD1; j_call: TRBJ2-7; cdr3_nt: TGCAGTGCAGAAAGCAGGGACAGGCTAACCTACGAGCAGTACTTC; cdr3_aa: CSAESRDRLTYEQYF
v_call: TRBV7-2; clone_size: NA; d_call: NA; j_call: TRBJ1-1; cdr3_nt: TGTGCCAGCAGCTTAGGTCCGTCGGGGAACACTGAAGCTTTCTTT; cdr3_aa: CASSLGPSGNTEAFF
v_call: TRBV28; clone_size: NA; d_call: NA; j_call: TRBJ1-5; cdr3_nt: TGTGCCAGCAGTTTCAGACAAGGGGGGCTTGGGCCCCAGCATTTT; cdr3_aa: CASSFRQGGLGPQHF
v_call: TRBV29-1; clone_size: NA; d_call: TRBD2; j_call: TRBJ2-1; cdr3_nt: TGCAGCGTTGAAGCCCGGCCTAGCGGGAGAGTGACCTACAATGAGCAGTTCTTC; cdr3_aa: CSVEARPSGRVTYNEQFF
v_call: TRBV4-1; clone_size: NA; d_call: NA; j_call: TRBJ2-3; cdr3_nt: TGCGCCAGCAGCCAAGAAGTAGGAACGCCAGATACGCAGTATTTT; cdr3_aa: CASSQEVGTPDTQYF
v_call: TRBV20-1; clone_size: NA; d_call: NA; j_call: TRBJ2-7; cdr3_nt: TGCAGTGCTCCTGATCAGGGGAAGGGCTACGAGCAGTACTTC; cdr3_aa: CSAPDQGKGYEQYF
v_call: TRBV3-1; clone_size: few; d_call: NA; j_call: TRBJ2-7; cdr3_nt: TGTGCCAGCAGCCAAAAGGGGACCTACGAGCAGTACTTC; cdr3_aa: CASSQKGTYEQYF
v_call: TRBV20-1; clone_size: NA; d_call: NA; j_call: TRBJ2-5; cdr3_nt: TGCAGTGCTAGTCAGGGGTCGGAGACCCAGTACTTC; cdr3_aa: CSASQGSETQYF
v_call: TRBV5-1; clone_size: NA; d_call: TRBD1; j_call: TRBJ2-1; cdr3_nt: TGCTCCAGCAGCGGGCGGACAGGGTTGAATGAGCAGTTCTTC; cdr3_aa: CSSSGRTGLNEQFF
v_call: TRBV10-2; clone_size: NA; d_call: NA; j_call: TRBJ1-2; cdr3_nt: TGCGCCAGCACCCTAGGACGGAACTATGGCTACACCTTC; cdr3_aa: CASTLGRNYGYTF
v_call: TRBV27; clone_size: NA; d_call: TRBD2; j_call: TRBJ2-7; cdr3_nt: TGTGCCAGCAGTTTATCCCCCCTAGCGGGAGCTCCCTACGAGCAGTACTTC; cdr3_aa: CASSLSPLAGAPYEQYF
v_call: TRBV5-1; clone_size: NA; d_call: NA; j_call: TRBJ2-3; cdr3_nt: TGCGCCAGCAGCTTAACGGGACTTTCAGATACGCAGTATTTT; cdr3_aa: CASSLTGLSDTQYF
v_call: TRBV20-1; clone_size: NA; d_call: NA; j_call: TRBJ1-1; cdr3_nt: TGCAGTGCTAGAGTCGGGTTAGAATTAGATGAAGCTTTCTTT; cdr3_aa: CSARVGLELDEAFF
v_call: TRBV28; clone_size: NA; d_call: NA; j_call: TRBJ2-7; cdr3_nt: TGTGCCAGCAGTAGCAGCGGTGACTACGAGCAGTACTTC; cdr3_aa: CASSSSGDYEQYF
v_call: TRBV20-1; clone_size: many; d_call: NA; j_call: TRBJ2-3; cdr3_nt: TGCAGTGCTGGACATGGAGATACGCAGTATTTT; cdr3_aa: CSAGHGDTQYF
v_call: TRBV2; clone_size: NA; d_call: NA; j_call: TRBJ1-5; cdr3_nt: TGTGCCAGCAAAAGGGGGATCTTGGGGCAGCCCCAGCATTTT; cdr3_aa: CASKRGILGQPQHF
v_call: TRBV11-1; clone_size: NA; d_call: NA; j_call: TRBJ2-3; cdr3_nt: TGTGCCAGCAGCTTAGGCGGTTCCAGAGGACCCAGCACAGATACGCAGTATTTT; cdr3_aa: CASSLGGSRGPSTDTQYF
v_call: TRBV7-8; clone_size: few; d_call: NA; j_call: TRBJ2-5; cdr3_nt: TGTGCCAGCAGCTTAGGCCCGTCCCAAGAGACCCAGTACTTC; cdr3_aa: CASSLGPSQETQYF
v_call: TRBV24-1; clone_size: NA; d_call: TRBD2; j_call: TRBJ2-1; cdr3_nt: TGTGCCACCAGTGAGCGACTAGCTCTGTCCTACAATGAGCAGTTCTTC; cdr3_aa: CATSERLALSYNEQFF
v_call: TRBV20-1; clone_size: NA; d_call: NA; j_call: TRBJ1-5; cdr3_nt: TGCAGTGCTTTCGATCCACAGGGCAATCAGCCCCAGCATTTT; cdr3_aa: CSAFDPQGNQPQHF
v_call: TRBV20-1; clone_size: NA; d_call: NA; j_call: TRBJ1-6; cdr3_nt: TGCAGTGCGAGACATAAGCATAATTCACCCCTCCACTTT; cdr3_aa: CSARHKHNSPLHF